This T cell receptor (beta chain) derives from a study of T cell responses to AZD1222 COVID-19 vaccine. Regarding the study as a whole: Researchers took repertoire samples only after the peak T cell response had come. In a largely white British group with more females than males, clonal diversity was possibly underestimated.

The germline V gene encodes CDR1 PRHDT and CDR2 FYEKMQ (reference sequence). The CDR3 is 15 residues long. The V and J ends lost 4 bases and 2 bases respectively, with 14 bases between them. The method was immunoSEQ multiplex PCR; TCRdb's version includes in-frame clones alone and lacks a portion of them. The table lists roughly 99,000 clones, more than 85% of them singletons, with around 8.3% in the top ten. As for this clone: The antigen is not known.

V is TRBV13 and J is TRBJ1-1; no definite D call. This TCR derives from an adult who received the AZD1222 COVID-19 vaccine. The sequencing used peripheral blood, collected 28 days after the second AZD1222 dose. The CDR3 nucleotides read TGTGCCAGCAGCTCCTCCGCCCCCCGAAACACTGAAGCTTTCTTT. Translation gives CASSSSAPRNTEAFF.